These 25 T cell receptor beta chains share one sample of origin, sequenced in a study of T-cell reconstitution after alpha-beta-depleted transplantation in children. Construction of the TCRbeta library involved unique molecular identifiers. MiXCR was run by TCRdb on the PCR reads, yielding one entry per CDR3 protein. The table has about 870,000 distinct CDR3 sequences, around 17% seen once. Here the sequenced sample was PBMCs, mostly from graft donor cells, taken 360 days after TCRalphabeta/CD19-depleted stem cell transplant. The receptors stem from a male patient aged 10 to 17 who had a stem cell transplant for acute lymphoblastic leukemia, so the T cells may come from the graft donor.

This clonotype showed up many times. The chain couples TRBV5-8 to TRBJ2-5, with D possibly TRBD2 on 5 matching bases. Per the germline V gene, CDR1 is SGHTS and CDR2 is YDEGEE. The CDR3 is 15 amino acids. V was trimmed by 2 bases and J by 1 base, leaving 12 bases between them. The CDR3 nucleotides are TGTGCCAGCAGCTTCGGTAGCGACTTCCAAGAGACCCAGTACTTC. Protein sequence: CASSFGSDFQETQYF.

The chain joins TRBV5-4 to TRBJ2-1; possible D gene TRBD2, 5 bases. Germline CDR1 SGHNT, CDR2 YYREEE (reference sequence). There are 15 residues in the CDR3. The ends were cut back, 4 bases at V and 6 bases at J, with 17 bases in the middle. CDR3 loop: CASSPLRESVNEQFF. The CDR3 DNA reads TGTGCCAGCAGCCCGTTAAGGGAGTCAGTCAATGAGCAGTTCTTC. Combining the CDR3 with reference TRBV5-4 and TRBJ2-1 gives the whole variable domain ETGVTQSPTHLIKTRGQQVTLRCSSQSGHNTVSWYQQALGQGPQFIFQYYREEENGRGNFPPRFSGLQFPNYSSELNVNALELDDSALYLCASSPLRESVNEQFFGPGTRLTVL.

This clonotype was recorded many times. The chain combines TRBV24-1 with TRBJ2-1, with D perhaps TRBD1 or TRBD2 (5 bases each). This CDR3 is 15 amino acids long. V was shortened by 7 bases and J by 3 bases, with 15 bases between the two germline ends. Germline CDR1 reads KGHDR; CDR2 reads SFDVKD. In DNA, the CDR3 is TGTGCCACCAGCCTGGACAACCGGGGCTACAATGAGCAGTTCTTC. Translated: CATSLDNRGYNEQFF.

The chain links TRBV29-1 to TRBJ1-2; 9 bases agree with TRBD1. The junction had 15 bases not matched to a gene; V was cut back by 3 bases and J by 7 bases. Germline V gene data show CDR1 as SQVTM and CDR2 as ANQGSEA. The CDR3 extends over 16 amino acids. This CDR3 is CSVDRSGQGPSAGYTF. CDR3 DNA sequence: TGCAGCGTTGACAGGTCGGGACAGGGACCATCGGCTGGCTACACCTTC.

The CDR3 DNA reads as TGCAGTGCTAGAGATGTTGGCGGAGTTTCTACAGTCTACAATGAGCAGTTCTTC. Its translation is CSARDVGGVSTVYNEQFF. The rearrangement joins TRBV20-1 to TRBJ2-1; D is undetermined. Germline loops: CDR1 DFQATT, CDR2 SNEGSKA (reference sequence). V was pared by 0 bases and J by 3 bases, with 21 bases between. This CDR3 is built from 18 residues.

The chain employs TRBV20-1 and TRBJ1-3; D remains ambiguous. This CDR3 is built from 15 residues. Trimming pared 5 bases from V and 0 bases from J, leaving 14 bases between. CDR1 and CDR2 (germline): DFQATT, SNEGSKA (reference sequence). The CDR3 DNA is TGCAGTGCTTCAATTGACGGGCTCTCTGGAAACACCATATATTTT. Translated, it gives CSASIDGLSGNTIYF.

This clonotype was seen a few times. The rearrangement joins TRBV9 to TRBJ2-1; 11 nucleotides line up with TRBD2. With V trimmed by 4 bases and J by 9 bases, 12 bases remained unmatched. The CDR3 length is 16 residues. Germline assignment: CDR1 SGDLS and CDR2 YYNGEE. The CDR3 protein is CASSLLSGRAQAEQFF. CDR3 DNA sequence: TGTGCCAGCAGCCTCCTTAGCGGGAGGGCTCAGGCTGAGCAGTTCTTC. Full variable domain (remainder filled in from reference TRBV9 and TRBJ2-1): DSGVTQTPKHLITATGQRVTLRCSPRSGDLSVYWYQQSLDQGLQFLIQYYNGEERAKGNILERFSAQQFPDLHSELNLSSLELGDSALYFCASSLLSGRAQAEQFFGPGTRLTVL.

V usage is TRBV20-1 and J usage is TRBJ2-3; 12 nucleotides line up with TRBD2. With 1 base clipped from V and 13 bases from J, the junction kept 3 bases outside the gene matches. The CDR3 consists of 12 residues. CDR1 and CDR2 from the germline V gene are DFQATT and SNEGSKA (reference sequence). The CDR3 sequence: CSARASGRAKYF. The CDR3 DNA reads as TGCAGTGCTAGAGCTAGCGGGAGGGCCAAGTATTTT.

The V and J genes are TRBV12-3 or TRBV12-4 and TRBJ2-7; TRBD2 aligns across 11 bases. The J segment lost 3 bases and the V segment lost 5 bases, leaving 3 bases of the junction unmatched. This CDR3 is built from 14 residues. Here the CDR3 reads CASSPSGRYYEQYF. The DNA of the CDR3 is TGTGCCAGCAGTCCTAGCGGGAGGTACTACGAGCAGTACTTC.

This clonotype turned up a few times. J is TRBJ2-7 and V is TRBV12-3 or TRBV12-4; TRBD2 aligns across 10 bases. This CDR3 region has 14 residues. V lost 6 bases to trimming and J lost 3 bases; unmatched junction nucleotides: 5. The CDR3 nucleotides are TGTGCCAGCAGAGACACTAGCGGGAACTACGAGCAGTACTTC. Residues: CASRDTSGNYEQYF.

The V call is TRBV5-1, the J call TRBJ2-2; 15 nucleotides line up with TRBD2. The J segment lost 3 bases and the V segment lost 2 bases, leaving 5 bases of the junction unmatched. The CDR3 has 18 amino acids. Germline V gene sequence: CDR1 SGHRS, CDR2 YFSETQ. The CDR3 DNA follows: TGCGCCAGCAGCTTACCGGGACTAGCGGGAGGCTACACCGGGGAGCTGTTTTTT. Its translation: CASSLPGLAGGYTGELFF.

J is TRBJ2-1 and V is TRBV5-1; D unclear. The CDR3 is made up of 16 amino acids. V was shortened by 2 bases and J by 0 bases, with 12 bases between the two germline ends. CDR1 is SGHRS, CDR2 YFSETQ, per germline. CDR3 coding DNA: TGCGCCAGCAGCTTCACTACCCCGAGCTCCTACAATGAGCAGTTCTTC. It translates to CASSFTTPSSYNEQFF.

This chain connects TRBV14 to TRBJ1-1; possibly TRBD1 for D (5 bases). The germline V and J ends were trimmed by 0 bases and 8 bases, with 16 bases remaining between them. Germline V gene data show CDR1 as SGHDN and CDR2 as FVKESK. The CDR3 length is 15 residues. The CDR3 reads CASSQDRSGQEEAFF. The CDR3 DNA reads TGTGCCAGCAGCCAAGATCGTTCGGGGCAGGAGGAAGCTTTCTTT.

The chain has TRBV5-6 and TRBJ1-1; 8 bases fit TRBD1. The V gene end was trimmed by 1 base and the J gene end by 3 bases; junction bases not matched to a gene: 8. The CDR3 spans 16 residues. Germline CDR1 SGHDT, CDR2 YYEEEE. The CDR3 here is CASSLLDRAGDTEAFF. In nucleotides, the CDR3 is TGTGCCAGCAGCTTGCTGGACAGGGCTGGGGACACTGAAGCTTTCTTT.

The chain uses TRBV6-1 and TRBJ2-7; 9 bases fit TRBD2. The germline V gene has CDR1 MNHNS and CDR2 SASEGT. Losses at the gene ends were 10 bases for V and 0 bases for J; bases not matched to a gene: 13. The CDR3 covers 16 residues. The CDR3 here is CATRVAGVVVSYEQYF. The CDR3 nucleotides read TGTGCCACCCGGGTAGCGGGAGTGGTAGTCTCCTACGAGCAGTACTTC.

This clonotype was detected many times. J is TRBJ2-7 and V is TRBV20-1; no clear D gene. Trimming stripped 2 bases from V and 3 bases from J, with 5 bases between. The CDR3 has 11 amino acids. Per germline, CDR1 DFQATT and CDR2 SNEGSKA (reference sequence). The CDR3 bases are TGCAGTGCTAGAAGGAGCTACGAGCAGTACTTC. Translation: CSARRSYEQYF.

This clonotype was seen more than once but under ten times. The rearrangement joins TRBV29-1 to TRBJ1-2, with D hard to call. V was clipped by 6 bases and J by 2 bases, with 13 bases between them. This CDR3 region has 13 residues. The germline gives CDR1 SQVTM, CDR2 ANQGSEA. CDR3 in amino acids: CSVSYDGNYGYTF. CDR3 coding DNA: TGCAGCGTCTCCTACGATGGGAACTATGGCTACACCTTC. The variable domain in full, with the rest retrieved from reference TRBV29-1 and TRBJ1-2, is SAVISQKPSRDICQRGTSLTIQCQVDSQVTMMFWYRQQPGQSLTLIATANQGSEATYESGFVIDKFPISRPNLTFSTLTVSNMSPEDSSIYLCSVSYDGNYGYTFGSGTRLTVV.

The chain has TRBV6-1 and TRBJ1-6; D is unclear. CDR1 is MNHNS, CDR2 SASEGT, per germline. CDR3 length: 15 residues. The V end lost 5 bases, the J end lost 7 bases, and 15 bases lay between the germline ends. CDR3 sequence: CASSPTAVGNSPLHF. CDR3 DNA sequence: TGTGCCAGCAGTCCAACAGCGGTAGGGAATTCACCCCTCCACTTT.

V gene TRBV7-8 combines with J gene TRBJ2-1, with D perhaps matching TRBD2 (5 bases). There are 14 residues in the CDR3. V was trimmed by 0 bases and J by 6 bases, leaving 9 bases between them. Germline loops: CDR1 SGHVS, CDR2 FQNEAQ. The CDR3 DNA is TGTGCCAGCAGCTTAGCTGACTACCTCAATGAGCAGTTCTTC. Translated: CASSLADYLNEQFF. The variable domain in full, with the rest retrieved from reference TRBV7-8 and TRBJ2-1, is GAGVSQSPRYKVAKRGQDVALRCDPISGHVSLFWYQQALGQGPEFLTYFQNEAQLDKSGLPSDRFFAERPEGSVSTLKIQRTQQEDSAVYLCASSLADYLNEQFFGPGTRLTVL.

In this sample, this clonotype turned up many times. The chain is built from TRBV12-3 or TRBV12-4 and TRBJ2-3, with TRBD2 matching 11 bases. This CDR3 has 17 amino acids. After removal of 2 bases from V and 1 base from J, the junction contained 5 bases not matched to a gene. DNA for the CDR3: TGTGCCAGCAGTTTACTAGCGGGAGGACGCGGCACAGATACGCAGTATTTT. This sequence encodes CASSLLAGGRGTDTQYF.

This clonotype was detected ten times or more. CDR3 DNA sequence: TGCAGTGCTAGAGATATGGGAAGGGGCACCGGGGAGCTGTTTTTT. Translation gives CSARDMGRGTGELFF. This chain links TRBV20-1 with TRBJ2-2, with a tentative D call TRBD1 (5 bases). V dropped 0 bases and J dropped 4 bases, with 12 bases sitting between them. The CDR3 has 15 amino acids. Germline CDR1 is DFQATT and CDR2 is SNEGSKA (reference sequence).

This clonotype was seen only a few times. CDR3: CSVAFPTNTGELFF. The CDR3 bases are TGCAGCGTTGCCTTCCCGACTAACACCGGGGAGCTGTTTTTT. The chain joins TRBV29-1 to TRBJ2-2, with unresolved D. In germline, CDR1 is SQVTM, CDR2 ANQGSEA. The CDR3 sequence is 14 residues long. V was cut by 4 bases and J by 2 bases, with 11 bases left in between.

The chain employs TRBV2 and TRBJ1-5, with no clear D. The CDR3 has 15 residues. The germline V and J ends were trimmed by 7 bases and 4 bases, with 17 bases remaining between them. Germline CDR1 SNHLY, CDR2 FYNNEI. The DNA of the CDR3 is TGTGCCAGCACCTCCGAGTGGTCGGAGAATCAGCCCCAGCATTTT. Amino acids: CASTSEWSENQPQHF.

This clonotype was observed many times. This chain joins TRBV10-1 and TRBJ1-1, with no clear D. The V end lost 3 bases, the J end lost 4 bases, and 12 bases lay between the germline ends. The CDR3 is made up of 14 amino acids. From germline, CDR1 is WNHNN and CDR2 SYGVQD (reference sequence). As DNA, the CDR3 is TGCGCCAGCAGTGACGACAACCGGGGCACTGAAGCTTTCTTT. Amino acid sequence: CASSDDNRGTEAFF.

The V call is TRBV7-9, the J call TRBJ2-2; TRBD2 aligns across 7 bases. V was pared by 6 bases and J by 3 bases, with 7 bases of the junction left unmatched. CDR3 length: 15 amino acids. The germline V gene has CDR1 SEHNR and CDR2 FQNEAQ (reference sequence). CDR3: CASRFGLVHTGELFF. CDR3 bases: TGTGCCAGCAGGTTTGGACTAGTCCACACCGGGGAGCTGTTTTTT.